This TCR beta chain derives from a study of PD-1 blockade in classical Hodgkin lymphoma. Study-level findings and limits: Healthy donors were reported to have higher baseline TCR diversity than newly diagnosed patients.

A note on this clone: Its antigen is currently unknown.

TCRdb keeps only in-frame clones here, not all; method: immunoSEQ multiplex PCR. The table has around 41,000 clones, less than 80% seen once. In every patient, relapse followed autologous stem cell transplantation, while exposure to brentuximab vedotin differed. The sequence came from a human donor with classical Hodgkin lymphoma. This specimen was peripheral blood mononuclear cells (PBMCs), taken at baseline.

The CDR3 coding sequence is TGCGCCAGCAGCCCTGGACAGGGTAAAAACATTCAGTACTTC. Its translation is CASSPGQGKNIQYF. This chain connects TRBV4-3 to TRBJ2-4; TRBD1 agrees at 8 bases. Germline lookup yields CDR1 LGHNA and CDR2 YSLEER. The CDR3 is made up of 14 amino acids. J lost 4 bases, V lost 4 bases, and 3 bases had no gene match.